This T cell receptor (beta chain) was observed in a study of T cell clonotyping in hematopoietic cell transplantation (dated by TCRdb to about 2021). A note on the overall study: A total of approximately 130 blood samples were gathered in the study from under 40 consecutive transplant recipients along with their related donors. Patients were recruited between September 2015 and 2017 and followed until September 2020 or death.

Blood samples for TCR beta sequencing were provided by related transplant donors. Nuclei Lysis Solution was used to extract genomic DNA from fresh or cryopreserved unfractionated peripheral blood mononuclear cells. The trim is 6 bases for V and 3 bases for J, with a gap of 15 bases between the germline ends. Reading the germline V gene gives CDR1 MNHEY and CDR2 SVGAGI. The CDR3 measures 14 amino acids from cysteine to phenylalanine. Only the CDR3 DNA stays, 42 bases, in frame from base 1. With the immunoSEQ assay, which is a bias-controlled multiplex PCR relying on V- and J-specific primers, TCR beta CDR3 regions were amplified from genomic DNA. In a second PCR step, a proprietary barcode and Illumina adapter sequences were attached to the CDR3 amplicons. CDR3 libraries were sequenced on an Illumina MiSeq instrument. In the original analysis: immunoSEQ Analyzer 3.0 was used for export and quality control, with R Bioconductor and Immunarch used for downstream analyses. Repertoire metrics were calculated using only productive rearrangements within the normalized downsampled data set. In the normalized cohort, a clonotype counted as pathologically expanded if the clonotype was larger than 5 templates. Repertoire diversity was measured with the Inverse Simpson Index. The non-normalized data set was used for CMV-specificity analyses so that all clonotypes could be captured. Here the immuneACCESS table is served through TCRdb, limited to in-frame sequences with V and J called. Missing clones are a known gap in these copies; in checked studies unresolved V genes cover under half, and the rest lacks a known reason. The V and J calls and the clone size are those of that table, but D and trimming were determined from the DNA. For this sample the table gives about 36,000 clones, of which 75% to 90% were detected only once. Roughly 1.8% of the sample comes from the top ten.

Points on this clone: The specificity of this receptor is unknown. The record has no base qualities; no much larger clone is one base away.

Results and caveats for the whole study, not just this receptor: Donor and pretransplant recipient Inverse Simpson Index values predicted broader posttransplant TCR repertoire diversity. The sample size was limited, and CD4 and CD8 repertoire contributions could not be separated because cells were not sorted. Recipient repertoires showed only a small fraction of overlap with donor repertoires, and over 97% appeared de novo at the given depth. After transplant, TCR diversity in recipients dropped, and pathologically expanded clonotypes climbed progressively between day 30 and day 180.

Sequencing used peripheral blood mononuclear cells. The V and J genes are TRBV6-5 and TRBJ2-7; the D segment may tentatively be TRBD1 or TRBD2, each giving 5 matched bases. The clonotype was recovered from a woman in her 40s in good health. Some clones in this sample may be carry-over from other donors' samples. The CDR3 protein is CASRPGGGRYEQYF. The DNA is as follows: TGTGCCAGCAGACCCGGTGGGGGACGCTACGAGCAGTACTTC.